Below, 3 T cell receptor beta chains from the same sample are listed, as sequenced in a study of metastatic and nonmetastatic thyroid tumors. Until they underwent thyroid surgery, no patient had received any treatment. TCRdb reanalyzed the PCR reads via MiXCR. This table holds 30,000 to 35,000 clones, about 17% found once. The sample comprised blood. These receptors were obtained from a female donor with papillary thyroid cancer or a benign thyroid nodule (not recorded which). Some clones in this sample may be carry-over from other donors' samples.

This clone was recorded many times. The chain combines TRBV5-1 with TRBJ2-7, with TRBD2 matching over 11 bases. Germline CDR1 reads SGHRS; CDR2 reads YFSETQ. The trim removed 2 bases at V and 7 bases at J, leaving 17 bases unmatched. The CDR3 is 18 amino acids. CDR3 nucleotide sequence: TGCGCCAGCAGCTTTCGGACTAGCGGGCGACCTACTTTTGTTGAGCAGTACTTC. It is translated as CASSFRTSGRPTFVEQYF. Based on the CDR3 plus reference TRBV5-1 and TRBJ2-7, the full variable domain is KAGVTQTPRYLIKTRGQQVTLSCSPISGHRSVSWYQQTPGQGLQFLFEYFSETQRNKGNFPGRFSGRQFSNSRSEMNVSTLELGDSALYLCASSFRTSGRPTFVEQYFGPGTRLTVT.

The chain employs TRBV11-2 and TRBJ2-3; TRBD2 is a possible D gene (5 bases). The length of the CDR3 is 15 residues. Germline values: CDR1 SGHAT, CDR2 FQNNGV. The ends were cut back, 3 bases at V and 3 bases at J, with 13 bases in the middle. CDR3: CASSFYAEGTDTQYF. DNA for the CDR3: TGTGCCAGCAGCTTTTACGCTGAGGGAACAGATACGCAGTATTTT. Together with reference TRBV11-2 and TRBJ2-3, the CDR3 gives the full variable domain: EAGVAQSPRYKIIEKRQSVAFWCNPISGHATLYWYQQILGQGPKLLIQFQNNGVVDDSQLPKDRFSAERLKGVDSTLKIQPAKLEDSAVYLCASSFYAEGTDTQYFGPGTRLTVL.

This clone was seen repeatedly, ten times or more. The V gene is TRBV20-1, the J gene TRBJ2-1; 12 positions agree with TRBD2. J was trimmed by 4 bases and V by 2 bases; bases with no gene match: 3. Germline V gives CDR1 DFQATT, CDR2 SNEGSKA (reference sequence). There are 15 residues in the CDR3. The CDR3 loop reads CSARLGLAGYNEQFF. CDR3 bases: TGCAGTGCTAGACTCGGACTAGCGGGGTACAATGAGCAGTTCTTC.